This T cell receptor (beta chain) was identified during a study of T cells after yellow fever vaccination. Looking at the study overall: SMART-Seq v4 Ultra Low Input prepared libraries from low-cell fractions.

Germline V gene sequence: CDR1 MGHRA, CDR2 YSYEKL. This CDR3 contains 13 residues. Trimming removed 3 bases at V and 2 bases at J, with 8 bases between. TCRdb reprocessed the 5' RACE reads with MiXCR, giving one entry per CDR3 protein. This table holds about 120,000 distinct CDR3 sequences, 7.5% to 10% found once. The starting material was CD8+ T cells sorted from PBMCs, obtained on the day of the yellow fever booster vaccination. V gene TRBV4-1 combines with J gene TRBJ2-7, with D perhaps TRBD2 (6 bases). The TCR originated in a man aged 18 to 30 who received the YFV17D yellow fever vaccine. CDR3 amino acids: CASSQRETYEQYF. CDR3 sequence (DNA): TGCGCCAGCAGCCAGCGGGAAACCTACGAGCAGTACTTC.